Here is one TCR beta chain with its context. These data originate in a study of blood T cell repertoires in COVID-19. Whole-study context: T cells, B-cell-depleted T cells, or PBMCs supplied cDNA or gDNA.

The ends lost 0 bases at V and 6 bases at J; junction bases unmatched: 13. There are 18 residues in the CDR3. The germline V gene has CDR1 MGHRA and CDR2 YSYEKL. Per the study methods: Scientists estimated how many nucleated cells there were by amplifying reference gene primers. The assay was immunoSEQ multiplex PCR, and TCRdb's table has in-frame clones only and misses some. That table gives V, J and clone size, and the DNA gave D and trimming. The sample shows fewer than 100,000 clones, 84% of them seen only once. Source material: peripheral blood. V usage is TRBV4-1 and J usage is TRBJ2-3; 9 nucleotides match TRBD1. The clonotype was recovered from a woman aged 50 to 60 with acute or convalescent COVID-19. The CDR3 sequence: CASSQDLTGQGSRDTQYF. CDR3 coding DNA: TGCGCCAGCAGCCAAGATCTGACGGGACAGGGTTCACGGGATACGCAGTATTTT.